The present T cell receptor beta chain was sequenced within a study of blood T cell repertoires in COVID-19. Assignment of participants to cohorts was predicated upon participant-reported clinical history. Germline V gene data show CDR1 as MRHNA and CDR2 as SNTAGT. The junction had 3 bases not matched to a gene; V was cut back by 5 bases and J by 3 bases. CDR3 length: 14 amino acids. Generated by immunoSEQ multiplex PCR, the TCRdb table keeps only in-frame clones and is missing some. The table includes over 120,000 clones, more than 75% detected once. This clonotype was obtained from a woman in her forties or fifties who had recovered from COVID-19. This chain joins TRBV6-4 and TRBJ2-2; 7 nucleotides agree with TRBD2. The specimen sequenced was PBMCs or T cells enriched from blood (not recorded which). Here the CDR3 reads CASSPSGDTGELFF. CDR3 nucleotides: TGTGCCAGCAGTCCCAGCGGGGACACCGGGGAGCTGTTTTTT.